Listed below are T cell receptor beta chains from one sample, sequenced in a study of shared clonotypes between healthy human individuals. The data were produced by immunoSEQ multiplex PCR, yet TCRdb's version contains in-frame clones alone and is incomplete. The sample shows about 2 million clones, about 95% of them seen only once. The specimen sequenced was naive CD8+ T cells sorted from blood. All receptors come from a man between 18 and 35 years old in good health. The CDR3 runs from the conserved cysteine through the conserved F or W. A D gene is named only where the DNA matches it firmly. Clone size is given for some rows only: seen once, a few or many times, or a class if the clone is expanded.

size	V	J	D	DNA	CDR3
once	TRBV28	TRBJ1-1	TRBD1	TGTGCCAGCAGTTTATCGGGACAGACAGAAGCTTTCTTT	CASSLSGQTEAFF
.	TRBV5-6	TRBJ2-7	.	TGTGCCAGCAGCTTGTCTCTATCCAAGGGCTACGAGCAGTACTTC	CASSLSLSKGYEQYF
.	TRBV9	TRBJ1-2	.	TGTGCCAGCAGCGTGTCCGGGACAAGCTATGGCTACACCTTC	CASSVSGTSYGYTF
.	TRBV27	TRBJ2-1	TRBD2	TGTGCCAGCAGTTTATCGGCCCCGGGACTAGCGGGAGACTATGAGCAGTTCTTC	CASSLSAPGLAGDYEQFF
.	TRBV7-9	TRBJ2-7	TRBD1	TGTGCCAGCAGCTTAGCGGAAGGGACAGGGCTCTACGAGCAGTACTTC	CASSLAEGTGLYEQYF
once	TRBV12-2	TRBJ2-5	.	TGTGCAAGTCGCTTAGTACAGGGACTCCAAGAGACCCAGTACTTC	CASRLVQGLQETQYF
.	TRBV29-1	TRBJ2-7	TRBD1	TGCAGCGTGTGGGACAGGGTCGGCGAGCAGTACTTC	CSVWDRVGEQYF
.	TRBV4-3	TRBJ2-3	.	TGCGCCAGCAGCCAAGTCCTCTTCACAGATACGCAGTATTTT	CASSQVLFTDTQYF
.	TRBV9	TRBJ1-5	TRBD1	TGTGCCAGCAGCGTAGAGGGGGCGGAACAGCCCCAGCATTTT	CASSVEGAEQPQHF
.	TRBV5-6	TRBJ2-7	.	TGTGCCAGCAGCTTCGATAAACTAGGAGGGCCGAGCTCCTACGAGCAGTACTTC	CASSFDKLGGPSSYEQYF
.	TRBV6-5	TRBJ2-7	TRBD1	TGTGCCAGCAGCCCGGGACAGGGCAGCGAGCAGTACTTC	CASSPGQGSEQYF
.	TRBV11-3	TRBJ2-2	TRBD2	TGTGCCAGCAGCTCCGGGACTAGCGGGGCCCGGAGTGCCGGGGAGCTGTTTTTT	CASSSGTSGARSAGELFF
.	TRBV6-1	TRBJ2-2	.	TGTGCCAGCAGTGAACTGAGGGCTGGGACCGGGGAGCTGTTTTTT	CASSELRAGTGELFF
.	TRBV4-3	TRBJ2-1	TRBD1	TGCGCCAGCAGCCAGCAGGGGGTTGATGAGCAGTTCTTC	CASSQQGVDEQFF
.	TRBV5-4	TRBJ2-3	.	TGTGCCAGCAGCCCAGGGGTCCAACCCGATACGCAGTATTTT	CASSPGVQPDTQYF
.	TRBV4-3	TRBJ2-5	TRBD2	TGCGCCAGCAGCCAATCCCTAGCGGAAGAGACCCAGTACTTC	CASSQSLAEETQYF
.	TRBV13	TRBJ1-2	TRBD1	TGTGCCAGCAGCTGGGGGACAGACTACTATGGCTACACCTTC	CASSWGTDYYGYTF
.	TRBV28	TRBJ2-1	TRBD2	TGTGCCAGCAGTCTTTGGACTAGCGGTAGCAATGAGCAGTTCTTC	CASSLWTSGSNEQFF
.	TRBV27	TRBJ2-1	.	TGTGCCAGCCAATCCCCGGGCAGCTACAATGAGCAGTTCTTC	CASQSPGSYNEQFF
.	TRBV27	TRBJ1-1	.	TGTGCCAGCAGTTTGCGGCAGCCCGGGGGCACTGAAGCTTTCTTT	CASSLRQPGGTEAFF
.	TRBV6-7	TRBJ1-5	.	TGTGCCAGCAGTTACAGCGTCCGGGCCCTTCACCGCAATCAGCCCCAGCATTTT	CASSYSVRALHRNQPQHF
.	TRBV6-1	TRBJ2-7	TRBD2	TGTGCCAGCAGTCCCCGGGGGGGCTCCTACGAGCAGTACTTC	CASSPRGGSYEQYF
.	TRBV4-1	TRBJ1-2	.	TGCGCCAGCAGCCAAGATTTTAGTATTTTGTATGGCTACACCTTC	CASSQDFSILYGYTF
.	TRBV5-1	TRBJ1-1	.	TGCGCCAGCAGCTCAGGGGTTTTCTCTGAAGCTTTCTTT	CASSSGVFSEAFF
.	TRBV5-1	TRBJ2-1	.	TGCGCCAGCAGCTTGCTGAATGAGCAGTTCTTC	CASSLLNEQFF
.	TRBV27	TRBJ2-7	TRBD2	TGTGCCAGCAGTTTTGAGCGGGGTCCCTACGAGCAGTACTTC	CASSFERGPYEQYF
.	TRBV7-6	TRBJ2-1	.	TGTGCCAGCAGCCTCGGGACGCTCAACAATGAGCAGTTCTTC	CASSLGTLNNEQFF
.	TRBV5-6	TRBJ2-7	.	TGTGCCAGCAGCTTCGGGACAATGGGCGAGCAGTACTTC	CASSFGTMGEQYF
.	TRBV10-1	TRBJ2-5	.	TGCGCCAGCAGTGAGTCAGGGGCAGGGGAGACCCAGTACTTC	CASSESGAGETQYF
.	TRBV5-6	TRBJ2-7	.	TGTGCCAGCAGCCATAGTGACAGTAGGGAGCAGTACTTC	CASSHSDSREQYF
.	TRBV29-1	TRBJ2-7	.	TGCAGCGTCCGGGACATAGAGGTCCACGAGCAGTACTTC	CSVRDIEVHEQYF
.	TRBV27	TRBJ1-2	TRBD1	TGTGCCAGCAGCCTTACCCTGGACAGGGGACTTAACTATGGCTACACCTTC	CASSLTLDRGLNYGYTF
once	TRBV2	TRBJ2-7	.	TGTGCCAGCAAAATGGATCCAACCTACGAGCAGTACTTC	CASKMDPTYEQYF
.	TRBV27	TRBJ2-7	TRBD1	TGTGCCAGCAGTTTAATAACCGGGACAGGGACTGTCGAGCAGTACTTC	CASSLITGTGTVEQYF
.	TRBV10-2	TRBJ2-7	.	TGCGCCAGCAGTGCGACCGATCCAGCGGATCTTGACTTC	CASSATDPADLDF
once	TRBV7-8	TRBJ2-1	.	TGTGCCAGCAGCTTAGTTGCTAGCCCATATGAGCAGTTCTTC	CASSLVASPYEQFF
.	TRBV15	TRBJ2-5	TRBD2	TGTGCCACCAGCAGAGTCCTAGCGGACATACAAGAGACCCAGTACTTC	CATSRVLADIQETQYF
once	TRBV6-5	TRBJ2-3	.	TGTGCCAGCAGTTACAATCCTCTAGCTAGCACAGATACGCAGTATTTT	CASSYNPLASTDTQYF
.	TRBV7-9	TRBJ2-1	TRBD2	TGTGCCAGCAGCTTCCGTGATAGCGGGAGCTCCTACAATGAGCAGTTCTTC	CASSFRDSGSSYNEQFF
.	TRBV19	TRBJ2-7	TRBD2	TGTGCCAGTAGAGTATACTCGCCTCGAGCGGGAATCCCCTACGAGCAGTACTTC	CASRVYSPRAGIPYEQYF
.	TRBV29-1	TRBJ2-1	.	TGCAGCGTTCAGGGGCAGGCCACCTACAATGAGCAGTTCTTC	CSVQGQATYNEQFF
.	TRBV4-3	TRBJ2-3	.	TGCGCCAGCAGCAAGACTAGTTACACAGATACGCAGTATTTT	CASSKTSYTDTQYF
.	TRBV5-6	TRBJ2-7	.	TGTGCCAGCAGCCCTTCACAGTGGGACGAGCAGTACTTC	CASSPSQWDEQYF
once	TRBV10-2	TRBJ2-7	TRBD1	TGCGCCAGCAGTGAGTCGTCAGGGGGATTCTACGAGCAGTACTTC	CASSESSGGFYEQYF